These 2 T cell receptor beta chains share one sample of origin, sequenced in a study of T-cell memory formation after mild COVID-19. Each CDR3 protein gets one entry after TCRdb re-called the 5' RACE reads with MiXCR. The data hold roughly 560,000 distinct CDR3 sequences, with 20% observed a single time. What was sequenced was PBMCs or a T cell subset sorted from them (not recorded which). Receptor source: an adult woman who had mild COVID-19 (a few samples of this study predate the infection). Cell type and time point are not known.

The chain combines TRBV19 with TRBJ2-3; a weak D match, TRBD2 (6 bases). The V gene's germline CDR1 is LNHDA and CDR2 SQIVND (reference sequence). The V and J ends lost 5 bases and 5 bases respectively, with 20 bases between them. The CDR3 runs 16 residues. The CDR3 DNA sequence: TGTGCCAGTAGTGCCCATCCTGGAGGGCCAAGAGATACGCAGTATTTT. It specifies CASSAHPGGPRDTQYF.

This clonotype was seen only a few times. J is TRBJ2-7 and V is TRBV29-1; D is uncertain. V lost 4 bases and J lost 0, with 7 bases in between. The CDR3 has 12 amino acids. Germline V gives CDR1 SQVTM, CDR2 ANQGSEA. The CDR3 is CSVVSRSYEQYF. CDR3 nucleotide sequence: TGCAGCGTTGTCTCCCGCTCCTACGAGCAGTACTTC.